This T cell receptor (beta chain) was sequenced in a study of blood T cell repertoires in COVID-19. Study summary: T cells, B-cell-depleted T cells, or PBMCs supplied cDNA or gDNA.

TCRdb's copy holds only in-frame clones and misses some; the assay was immunoSEQ multiplex PCR. The sample gives around 230,000 clones, 80% to 85% of which show up once; around 25% is in the top ten. A note on this clone: This may be a read error, as it is one base from a much larger clone. Other DNA sequences in this sample translate to the same CDR3.

Germline assignment: CDR1 LGHNA and CDR2 YSLEER. V lost 4 bases to trimming and J lost 7 bases, with 19 bases between them. The CDR3 contains 16 residues. This clonotype originated in a middle-aged man with acute or convalescent COVID-19. Material for sequencing was peripheral blood. The rearrangement uses TRBV4-3 and TRBJ1-4; D is unclear. The CDR3 sequence is CASSPWVGGRVEKLFF. CDR3 in DNA: TGCGCCAGCAGCCCCTGGGTGGGCGGGAGGGTTGAAAAACTGTTTTTT.